The T cell receptor beta chain described here comes from a study of blood T cell repertoires in COVID-19. Data came from immunoSEQ multiplex PCR; TCRdb stores just in-frame clones and leaves some out. The data show about 250,000 clones, 90% seen once. The CDR3 sequence is 13 residues long. With V trimmed by 3 bases and J by 7 bases, 4 bases remained unmatched. Germline V gives CDR1 LGHNA, CDR2 YSLEER. The specimen was peripheral blood. This sequence joins TRBV4-3 and TRBJ1-1, with 8 bases fitting TRBD1. The receptor was derived from a woman between 55 and 75 years old with COVID-19, enrolled during active disease. CDR3 loop: CASSHEGQGEAFF. CDR3 in DNA: TGCGCCAGCAGCCATGAAGGACAGGGTGAAGCTTTCTTT.